Sequencing of this T cell receptor beta chain was carried out in a study of CD8+ T cells in alopecia areata. Study results and caveats: It was lesional scalp, especially alopecia totalis/universalis, that showed higher clonality than normal scalp. Sequences from scalp samples also cover resident alphabeta T cells of normal skin.

Treatment denoted: oral pan-JAK inhibitor, 5-10 mg twice daily. In the case of this clone: What it recognizes is unknown.

Trimming cost V 5 bases and J 5 bases, with 18 bases left between them. Germline V gives CDR1 GTSNPN, CDR2 SVGIG (reference sequence). There are 14 residues in the CDR3. cDNA serving as the sequencing template came from extracted, reverse transcribed RNA. Clones were read by immunoSEQ multiplex PCR, and TCRdb kept only the in-frame ones, dropping some. The sample holds 110,000 or so clones, 58% seen once. The sample in question was CD8+ T cells sorted from blood, obtained at week 4, from a patient treated with tofacitinib. The J gene is TRBJ2-5, the V gene TRBV30; D not certain. This receptor was identified in a human donor with alopecia areata. CDR3 coding DNA: TGTGCCTGGGGGGTCGTGGCTCCCCGGGAGACCCAGTACTTC. This encodes CAWGVVAPRETQYF.